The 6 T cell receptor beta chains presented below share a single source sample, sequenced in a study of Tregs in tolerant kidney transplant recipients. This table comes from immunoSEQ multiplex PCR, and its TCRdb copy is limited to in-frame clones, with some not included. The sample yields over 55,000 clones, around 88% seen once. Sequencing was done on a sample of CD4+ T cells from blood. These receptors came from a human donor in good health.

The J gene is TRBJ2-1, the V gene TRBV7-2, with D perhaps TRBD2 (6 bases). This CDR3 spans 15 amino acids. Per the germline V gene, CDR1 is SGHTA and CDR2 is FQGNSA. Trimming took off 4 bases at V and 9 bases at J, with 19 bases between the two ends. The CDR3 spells CASSSSVVTLGEQFF. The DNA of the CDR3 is TGTGCCAGCAGCTCTAGCGTAGTTACCTTGGGTGAGCAGTTCTTC.

CDR3 nucleotide sequence: TGCAGTGCTGGGGCCGGGCCTGAAGCTTTCTTT. Its translation is CSAGAGPEAFF. The rearrangement uses TRBV20-1 and TRBJ1-1, with D possibly being TRBD1 (5 bases). V shed 5 bases and J shed 6 bases, with 10 bases lying between them. The CDR3 is 11 residues long. Per the germline V gene, CDR1 is DFQATT and CDR2 is SNEGSKA (reference sequence).

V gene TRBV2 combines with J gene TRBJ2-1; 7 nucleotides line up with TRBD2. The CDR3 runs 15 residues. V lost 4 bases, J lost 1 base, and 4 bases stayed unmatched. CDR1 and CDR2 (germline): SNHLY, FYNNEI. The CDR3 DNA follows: TGTGCCAGCAGTGGGGGGGGTGATTCCTACAATGAGCAGTTCTTC. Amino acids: CASSGGGDSYNEQFF. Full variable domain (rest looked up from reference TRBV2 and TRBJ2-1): EPEVTQTPSHQVTQMGQEVILRCVPISNHLYFYWYRQILGQKVEFLVSFYNNEISEKSEIFDDQFSVERPDGSNFTLKIRSTKLEDSAMYFCASSGGGDSYNEQFFGPGTRLTVL.

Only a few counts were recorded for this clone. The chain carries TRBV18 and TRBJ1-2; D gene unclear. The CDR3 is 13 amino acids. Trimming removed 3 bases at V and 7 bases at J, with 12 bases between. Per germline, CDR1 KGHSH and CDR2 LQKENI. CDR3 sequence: CASSPADPAGYTF. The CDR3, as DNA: TGTGCCAGCTCACCGGCGGACCCCGCTGGCTACACCTTC. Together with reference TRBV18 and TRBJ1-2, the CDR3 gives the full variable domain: NAGVMQNPRHLVRRRGQEARLRCSPMKGHSHVYWYRQLPEEGLKFMVYLQKENIIDESGMPKERFSAEFPKEGPSILRIQQVVRGDSAAYFCASSPADPAGYTFGSGTRLTVV.

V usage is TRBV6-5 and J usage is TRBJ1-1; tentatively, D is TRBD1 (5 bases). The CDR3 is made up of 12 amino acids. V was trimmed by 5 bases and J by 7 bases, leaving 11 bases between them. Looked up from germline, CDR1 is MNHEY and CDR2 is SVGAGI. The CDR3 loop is CASSRTRLEAFF. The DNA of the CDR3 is TGTGCCAGCAGTCGGACAAGACTTGAAGCTTTCTTT.

The CDR3 reads CASSYPGSSGELFF. The CDR3 DNA reads as TGTGCCAGCAGTTATCCAGGTAGTTCCGGGGAGCTGTTTTTT. The V call is TRBV6-9, the J call TRBJ2-2; D remains ambiguous. The V gene lost 2 bases and the J gene lost 6 bases, with 10 bases spanning the gap. Per the germline V gene, CDR1 is MNHGY and CDR2 is SVAAGI. The CDR3 contains 14 residues.